Presented here are 27 T cell receptor beta chains from one specimen sequenced in a study of breast tumors, draining lymph nodes, adjacent tissues. TCRdb used MiXCR to reprocess the multiplex PCR reads, holding one entry per CDR3 protein. The sample consists of around 100,000 distinct CDR3 sequences, around 20% of them appearing once. Samples came from axillary lymph nodes draining the breast cancer. The material sequenced was axillary lymph node tissue. The receptors here all came from a female donor with breast cancer. Some clones in this sample may be carry-over from other donors' samples.

This clonotype showed up many times. The genes are TRBV7-2 and TRBJ1-5, with TRBD1 matching 10 bases. The germline CDR1 and CDR2 sequences are SGHTA and FQGNSA. With V trimmed by 4 bases and J by 7 bases, 4 bases remained unmatched. The CDR3 loop spans 14 amino acids. The CDR3 sequence is CASSWTGGRQPQHF. The CDR3 DNA reads as TGTGCCAGCAGCTGGACAGGGGGAAGGCAGCCCCAGCATTTT.

On this clonotype itself: The junction shows a germline mismatch at one end, possibly a read error. The CDR3 is CASSPHYEQYF. The CDR3 DNA is TGTGCTAGCAGCCCGCACTACGAGCAGTACTTC. The chain couples TRBV11-2 to TRBJ2-7; no definite D call. CDR3 size: 11 residues. CDR1 and CDR2 (germline): SGHAT, FQNNGV.

As for this clonotype: A much larger clone differs by one base, so this may be a read error. This chain joins TRBV29-1 and TRBJ2-1; D may correspond to TRBD1 or TRBD2 (6 bases each). CDR3 length: 13 amino acids. Germline-derived CDR1 and CDR2 are SQVTM and ANQGSEA. The CDR3 sequence is CSVEGGHGGQQLF. The CDR3 DNA reads TGCAGCGTTGAAGGGGGCCACGGGGGCCAGCAGCTCTTC.

As regards this clonotype: This may be a read error: a much more frequent sequence differs by one nucleotide. The CDR3 coding sequence is TGTGCCAGCGGATCGGCCAGCTCTAGAAACACCATATATTTT. Translating it yields CASGSASSRNTIYF. The V call is TRBV6-2 or TRBV6-3, the J call TRBJ1-3; D not resolved. Germline V lookup: CDR1 MNHEY, CDR2 SVGEGT. CDR3 size: 14 residues.

The V and J genes are TRBV12-3 or TRBV12-4 and TRBJ2-2, with D maybe TRBD1 (6 bases). Trimming took 5 bases from V and 4 from J, leaving 11 bases between them. The CDR3 has 14 residues. The CDR3 DNA follows: TGTGCCAGCAGTCGGCAAGGGGGCACCGGGGAGCTGTTTTTT. Its protein is CASSRQGGTGELFF.

This clonotype has a count of ten or more. The gene calls are TRBV20-1 and TRBJ2-7; 13 bases fit TRBD2. Looked up from germline, CDR1 is DFQATT and CDR2 is SNEGSKA (reference sequence). The CDR3 consists of 16 residues. V shed 0 bases, J shed 6 bases, and the junction held 8 bases outside the gene matches. The CDR3 region is CSARDWGRTSGGEQYF. The CDR3, as DNA: TGCAGTGCTAGAGATTGGGGTAGGACTAGCGGGGGCGAGCAGTACTTC.

This clonotype was counted at least ten times. This chain connects TRBV6-1 to TRBJ1-6; D not certain. Germline V gene lookup returns CDR1 MNHNS and CDR2 SASEGT. The V end was cut by 2 bases, the J end by 5 bases, with 4 bases between. The CDR3 covers 13 residues. CDR3 sequence (DNA): TGTGCCAGCAGTGAACAAAATAATTCACCCCTCCACTTT. Protein: CASSEQNNSPLHF.

This clonotype was seen repeatedly, ten times or more. The chain uses TRBV5-6 and TRBJ2-1, with 8 bases identical to TRBD2. CDR1 and CDR2 from the germline V gene are SGHDT and YYEEEE. V lost 2 bases to trimming and J lost 7 bases; unmatched junction nucleotides: 11. The CDR3 has 16 amino acids. The CDR3 sequence: CASSFPGLVSVNEQFF. The CDR3 bases are TGTGCCAGCAGCTTTCCGGGACTAGTGTCGGTAAATGAGCAGTTCTTC.

This clonotype appeared many times. V usage is TRBV19 and J usage is TRBJ1-5; possibly TRBD1 for D (5 bases). Trimming removed 5 bases at V and 3 bases at J, with 11 bases between. CDR1 and CDR2 from the germline V gene are LNHDA and SQIVND (reference sequence). The CDR3 runs to 14 residues. Here the CDR3 DNA reads TGTGCCAGTAGTCGGGGGGGGAACAATCAGCCCCAGCATTTT. It translates to CASSRGGNNQPQHF.

Ten or more counts support this clonotype. The chain has TRBV7-9 and TRBJ1-2; tentatively, D is TRBD1 (5 bases). The CDR3 is made up of 14 amino acids. Germline V gene data show CDR1 as SEHNR and CDR2 as FQNEAQ (reference sequence). Trimming shortened V by 5 bases and J by 5 bases, and 15 bases separated the two germline ends. CDR3 region: CASSPRTGIYGYTF. The CDR3 DNA is TGTGCCAGCAGCCCCAGAACAGGAATATATGGCTACACCTTC.

This clonotype was seen at least ten times. The rearrangement uses TRBV28 and TRBJ2-7; 7 nucleotides agree with TRBD1. Germline CDR1 reads MDHEN; CDR2 reads SYDVKM. CDR3 length equals 13 residues. Trimming took 7 bases from V and 6 from J; bases not matched to a gene: 9. The CDR3 coding sequence is TGTGCCAGCACCCAACAGGGGAAGGGCGAGCAGTACTTC. Amino acids: CASTQQGKGEQYF.

This clonotype was found many times. This chain uses TRBV14 with TRBJ2-7; no clear D gene. The V gene's germline CDR1 is SGHDN and CDR2 FVKESK. Trimming left V 5 bases short and J 3 bases short, with 8 bases between. CDR3 length equals 12 residues. In DNA, the CDR3 is TGTGCCAGCAGCTTTTCAAACTACGAGCAGTACTTC. Its translation is CASSFSNYEQYF.

This clonotype has at least ten counts. The chain employs TRBV2 and TRBJ1-4, with D tentatively TRBD1 (5 bases). Trimming removed 4 bases at V and 1 base at J, with 10 bases between. The CDR3 is 15 residues long. Germline CDR1 reads SNHLY; CDR2 reads FYNNEI. Here the CDR3 reads CASSGWDQTNEKLFF. CDR3 DNA sequence: TGTGCCAGCAGTGGGTGGGACCAAACTAATGAAAAACTGTTTTTT.

This clonotype was seen at least ten times. This sequence joins TRBV30 and TRBJ1-6; 9 bases align to TRBD1. Germline V gene sequence: CDR1 GTSNPN, CDR2 SVGIG (reference sequence). The CDR3 is made up of 14 amino acids. Trimming at V came to 4 bases and at J to 9 bases, leaving 7 bases not matched to a gene. CDR3 residues: CAWNGGQGTSPLHF. In nucleotides, the CDR3 is TGTGCCTGGAACGGGGGACAGGGTACTTCACCCCTCCACTTT.

This clonotype was seen at least ten times. The rearrangement links TRBV9 to TRBJ2-3, with D unresolved. V shed 0 bases and J shed 5 bases, with 4 bases lying between them. CDR1 and CDR2 from the germline V gene are SGDLS and YYNGEE. The CDR3 covers 12 residues. CDR3 sequence reads: CASSVVGDTQYF. In nucleotides, the CDR3 is TGTGCCAGCAGCGTAGTTGGAGATACGCAGTATTTT.

The chain recombines TRBV7-2 with TRBJ1-6; D unclear. V was trimmed by 8 bases and J by 6 bases, leaving 5 bases between them. The CDR3 length is 11 residues. The V gene's germline CDR1 is SGHTA and CDR2 FQGNSA. The CDR3 reads CASQFNSPLHF. CDR3 nucleotide sequence: TGTGCCAGCCAATTTAATTCACCCCTCCACTTT. The variable domain in full, with the rest retrieved from reference TRBV7-2 and TRBJ1-6, is GAGVSQSPSNKVTEKGKDVELRCDPISGHTALYWYRQSLGQGLEFLIYFQGNSAPDKSGLPSDRFSAERTGGSVSTLTIQRTQQEDSAVYLCASQFNSPLHFGNGTRLTVT.

The chain uses TRBV28 and TRBJ1-3; 10 bases fit TRBD1. Looked up from germline, CDR1 is MDHEN and CDR2 is SYDVKM. CDR3 size: 14 residues. V was pared by 8 bases and J by 3 bases, with 4 bases of the junction left unmatched. CDR3 sequence reads: CASRQGAGGNTIYF. The CDR3 coding sequence is TGTGCCAGCCGACAGGGGGCAGGTGGAAACACCATATATTTT.

In this sample, this clonotype turned up once. A single base separates this from a much larger clone, so it may be a read error. This sequence joins TRBV5-1 and TRBJ1-2, with TRBD1 matching 8 bases. V shed 2 bases, J shed 4 bases, and the junction held 10 bases outside the gene matches. CDR1 SGHRS and CDR2 YFSETQ come from the germline V gene. The CDR3 runs 16 residues. The CDR3 DNA reads TGCGCCAGCAGCTTCGTCCCGGGACAGGCAATCTATGGCTACACCTTC. It encodes CASSFVPGQAIYGYTF.

A few counts support this clonotype. V usage is TRBV30 and J usage is TRBJ2-2; perhaps TRBD1 as D (5 bases). The CDR3 consists of 14 residues. The V end lost 1 base, the J end lost 7 bases, and 13 bases lay between the germline ends. Germline V CDR1 and CDR2: GTSNPN, SVGIG (reference sequence). The CDR3 loop reads CAWSGGWPGGELFF. CDR3 bases: TGTGCCTGGAGTGGGGGCTGGCCGGGCGGGGAGCTGTTTTTT. The full variable domain, with the rest looked up from reference TRBV30 and TRBJ2-2, is SQTIHQWPATLVQPVGSPLSLECTVEGTSNPNLYWYRQAAGRGLQLLFYSVGIGQISSEVPQNLSASRPQDRQFILSSKKLLLSDSGFYLCAWSGGWPGGELFFGEGSRLTVL.

In this sample, this clonotype turned up once. One base away lies a much larger clone, so this may be a sequencing read error. The V call is TRBV20-1, the J call TRBJ2-2; 10 bases fit TRBD2. There are 14 residues in the CDR3. With V trimmed by 2 bases and J by 9 bases, 6 bases remained unmatched. The germline gives CDR1 DFQATT, CDR2 SNEGSKA (reference sequence). CDR3 sequence reads: CSARPTSGPRELFF. CDR3 bases: TGCAGTGCTAGACCGACTAGCGGGCCCAGGGAGCTGTTTTTT.

This clonotype was detected ten times or more. The chain employs TRBV6-5 and TRBJ2-7, with D uncertain. CDR3 length: 14 amino acids. CDR1 MNHEY and CDR2 SVGAGI come from the germline V gene. With 6 bases removed from V and 0 bases from J, the gap between germline ends came to 12 bases. The CDR3 sequence is CASRLAGVSYEQYF. In nucleotides, the CDR3 is TGTGCCAGCAGATTGGCAGGTGTCTCCTACGAGCAGTACTTC.

This clonotype was counted many times. This CDR3 is CASGAWGLDEKLFF. The CDR3 region has the DNA TGTGCCAGCGGCGCGTGGGGGTTGGATGAAAAACTGTTTTTT. V is TRBV7-6 and J is TRBJ1-4, with D maybe TRBD1 (5 bases). The CDR3 loop spans 14 amino acids. Germline V gene data show CDR1 as SGHVS and CDR2 as FNYEAQ. Trimming pared 8 bases from V and 6 bases from J, leaving 16 bases between.

There are many counts of this clonotype. This chain connects TRBV7-8 to TRBJ1-4; 7 nucleotides match TRBD1. This CDR3 comprises 17 residues. Germline lookup yields CDR1 SGHVS and CDR2 FQNEAQ. After removal of 1 base from V and 5 bases from J, the junction contained 10 bases not matched to a gene. CDR3 coding DNA: TGTGCCAGCAGCTTAGAATCTAAGGGACAGTGGAATGAAAAACTGTTTTTT. Translation gives CASSLESKGQWNEKLFF.

This clonotype appeared many times. The J gene is TRBJ1-2, the V gene TRBV7-9; TRBD1 matches 7 bases. CDR1 is SEHNR, CDR2 FQNEAQ, per germline (reference sequence). This CDR3 comprises 14 residues. J gave up 6 bases and V 5 bases, and 9 bases lay outside the gene matches. In DNA, the CDR3 is TGTGCCAGCAGCGAATCAGACAGGGATCATGGCTACACCTTC. Translation: CASSESDRDHGYTF. Full variable domain (outside the CDR3, taken from reference TRBV7-9 and TRBJ1-2): DTGVSQNPRHKITKRGQNVTFRCDPISEHNRLYWYRQTLGQGPEFLTYFQNEAQLEKSRLLSDRFSAERPKGSFSTLEIQRTEQGDSAMYLCASSESDRDHGYTFGSGTRLTVV.

Ten or more counts support this clonotype. The junction departs from germline at one end; a sequencing error may be responsible. This chain joins TRBV7-9 and TRBJ1-4, with 12 bases aligning to TRBD1. This CDR3 is 11 amino acids long. In germline, CDR1 is SEHNR, CDR2 FQNEAQ (reference sequence). The CDR3 region has the DNA TGTGCCAGCAGCCAGGGACAGGGGGCGATTTTT. Protein sequence: CASSQGQGAIF.

This rearrangement joins TRBV27 to TRBJ1-4; D not certain. Germline-derived CDR1 and CDR2 are MNHEY and SMNVEV (reference sequence). The V and J ends lost 3 bases and 4 bases respectively, with 12 bases between them. The CDR3 extends over 15 amino acids. CDR3: CASSLLPVGNEKLFF. CDR3 coding DNA: TGTGCCAGCAGTTTGTTGCCTGTGGGTAATGAAAAACTGTTTTTT.

This clonotype was seen ten or more times. CDR3 sequence: CASSQAYGTGGDEQYF. CDR3 nucleotide sequence: TGTGCCAGCAGCCAGGCGTATGGGACAGGGGGCGACGAGCAGTACTTC. This sequence joins TRBV4-2 and TRBJ2-7; TRBD1 matches at 12 bases. In germline, CDR1 is LGHNA, CDR2 YNFKEQ. The CDR3 contains 16 residues. Trimming removed 3 bases from V and 5 bases from J; junction bases left unmatched: 8.